Following are 8 T cell receptor beta chains from one sample sequenced in a study of blood T cells in healthy people across ages. With a J-beta primer mix and a sample-barcoded 5' primer, a second PCR ran 7 to 11 cycles. In TCRdb, the 5' RACE reads were re-called with MiXCR into one record per CDR3 protein. This sample has 1.8 million or so distinct CDR3 sequences, with about two fifths found just once. The sample comprised blood. Every receptor here comes from a human donor in good health.

The rearrangement links TRBV9 to TRBJ2-1; D may be TRBD2 (7 bases). V was trimmed by 2 bases and J by 4 bases, leaving 13 bases between them. CDR1 and CDR2 (germline): SGDLS, YYNGEE. The CDR3 contains 15 residues. Here the CDR3 DNA reads TGTGCCAGCAGCGTCGGGGGGCTCGATTACAATGAGCAGTTCTTC. It specifies CASSVGGLDYNEQFF.

The rearrangement links TRBV7-8 to TRBJ1-1, with TRBD1 identical over 9 bases. The germline CDR1 and CDR2 sequences are SGHVS and FQNEAQ. V shed 5 bases and J 1 base; nucleotides not matched to a gene: 5. The CDR3 length is 15 residues. DNA for the CDR3: TGTGCCAGCAGCAACTGGGACAGGGCGAACACTGAAGCTTTCTTT. Protein product: CASSNWDRANTEAFF.

The J gene is TRBJ2-3, the V gene TRBV3-1; perhaps TRBD2 as D (6 bases). Between the trimmed V and J ends, which lost 4 bases and 0 bases, there was a span of 14 bases. Germline V gene data show CDR1 as LGHDT and CDR2 as YNNKEL (reference sequence). The CDR3 totals 16 residues. As DNA, the CDR3 is TGTGCCAGCAGCCCGGGACTGACCCCTAGCACAGATACGCAGTATTTT. Translated, it gives CASSPGLTPSTDTQYF.

The table lists this clonotype with a few counts. The chain is built from TRBV20-1 and TRBJ1-6; 8 bases are a match to TRBD1. This CDR3 is 13 amino acids long. The V gene end was trimmed by 5 bases and the J gene end by 7 bases; junction bases not matched to a gene: 4. The germline CDR1 and CDR2 sequences are DFQATT and SNEGSKA (reference sequence). For the CDR3, the DNA is TGCAGTGCTGACAGGGGTTTCAATTCACCCCTCCACTTT. Translation gives CSADRGFNSPLHF.

There are a few counts of this clonotype. V and J are TRBV6-2 or TRBV6-3 and TRBJ2-1; no reliable D call. The length of the CDR3 is 12 residues. Germline assignment: CDR1 MNHEY and CDR2 SVGEGT. Trimming cost V 2 bases and J 10 bases, with 9 bases left between them. CDR3: CASSYGVSEQFF. CDR3 nucleotide sequence: TGTGCCAGCAGTTACGGAGTTTCCGAGCAGTTCTTC.

This clonotype was detected many times. One junction end does not reproduce the germline sequence, and a read error may be involved. The rearrangement uses TRBV5-1 and TRBJ2-7, with D possibly TRBD1 on 5 matching bases. Germline lookup yields CDR1 SGHRS and CDR2 YFSETQ. CDR3 length: 13 residues. The CDR3 DNA is TGTGCCAGCAGAACAGGCTCTTCCTACGAGCAGTACTTC. This codes for CASRTGSSYEQYF. Filled out from reference TRBV5-1 and TRBJ2-7, the complete variable domain reads KAGVTQTPRYLIKTRGQQVTLSCSPISGHRSVSWYQQTPGQGLQFLFEYFSETQRNKGNFPGRFSGRQFSNSRSEMNVSTLELGDSALYLCASRTGSSYEQYFGPGTRLTVT.

The sample holds a few counts of this clonotype. The chain links TRBV7-9 to TRBJ2-1; 12 nucleotides line up with TRBD2. Germline CDR1 and CDR2: SEHNR and FQNEAQ (reference sequence). The CDR3 is made up of 17 amino acids. J lost 8 bases, V lost 5 bases, and 13 bases had no gene match. The CDR3 loop reads CASSPPRASGGAYEQFF. DNA of the CDR3: TGTGCCAGCAGCCCCCCCCGGGCTAGCGGGGGGGCCTATGAGCAGTTCTTC.

This clonotype was seen more than once but under ten times. The chain employs TRBV6-5 and TRBJ2-3; 7 nucleotides agree with TRBD2. Germline assignment: CDR1 MNHEY and CDR2 SVGAGI. The CDR3 is 18 amino acids. Trimming cost V 4 bases and J 1 base; bases outside gene matches: 14. This chain's CDR3 is CASSSRETRAGGTDTQYF. The CDR3 bases are TGTGCCAGCAGTTCCCGGGAGACCCGGGCGGGGGGCACAGATACGCAGTATTTT.